One and the same sample provided the 25 T cell receptor beta chains below, sequenced in a study of patients and donors after allogeneic stem cell transplantation. TCRdb fed the RT-PCR reads into MiXCR, producing one record per CDR3 protein. The sample lists about a million distinct CDR3 sequences; 18% were seen once. Input material: blood, either unsorted or a sorted T cell fraction (not recorded which). The receptor set was obtained from a human donor who was either an allogeneic HSCT recipient or a stem cell or donor lymphocyte infusion donor (not recorded which). It is not recorded whose cells these are; they may come from a transplant donor.

This clonotype was seen more than once but under ten times. The J gene is TRBJ2-7, the V gene TRBV7-9; D is uncertain. The CDR3 has 13 residues. V shed 1 base and J shed 4 bases, with 8 bases lying between them. The germline gives CDR1 SEHNR, CDR2 FQNEAQ (reference sequence). As DNA, the CDR3 is TGTGCCAGCAGCTTAGGGCAGATGTACGAGCAGTACTTC. It encodes CASSLGQMYEQYF. The full variable domain, rest sourced from reference TRBV7-9 and TRBJ2-7, is DTGVSQNPRHKITKRGQNVTFRCDPISEHNRLYWYRQTLGQGPEFLTYFQNEAQLEKSRLLSDRFSAERPKGSFSTLEIQRTEQGDSAMYLCASSLGQMYEQYFGPGTRLTVT.

J is TRBJ2-7 and V is TRBV12-3 or TRBV12-4; 7 bases match TRBD2. Trimming removed 7 bases from V and 2 bases from J; junction bases left unmatched: 11. The CDR3 totals 15 residues. The CDR3 nucleotides read TGTGCCAGCACCCACCGCGGGAGTTACCCCTACGAGCAGTACTTC. As protein: CASTHRGSYPYEQYF.

This rearrangement joins TRBV5-1 to TRBJ2-5; 7 bases line up with TRBD2. This CDR3 has 14 residues. The J segment lost 4 bases and the V segment lost 3 bases, leaving 6 bases of the junction unmatched. Per germline, CDR1 SGHRS and CDR2 YFSETQ. The CDR3 here is CASSSGLLTETQYF. Here the CDR3 DNA reads TGCGCCAGCAGCTCGGGACTACTTACAGAGACCCAGTACTTC.

The chain joins TRBV10-2 to TRBJ1-1; D possibly corresponds to TRBD1 (5 bases). The CDR3 is made up of 13 amino acids. V lost 8 bases to trimming and J lost 7 bases, with 17 bases between them. CDR1 is WSHSY and CDR2 is SAAADI in the germline V gene. The chain's CDR3 is CASVRGGSLEAFF. DNA of the CDR3: TGCGCCAGCGTTCGGGGGGGGAGCCTTGAAGCTTTCTTT.

The chain recombines TRBV3-1 with TRBJ2-7; a possible D gene is TRBD1 (5 bases). The V end was cut by 1 base, the J end by 3 bases, with 13 bases between. The CDR3 has 15 amino acids. Per the germline V gene, CDR1 is LGHDT and CDR2 is YNNKEL (reference sequence). In DNA form, the CDR3 reads TGTGCCAGCAGCCAAGGGCAGGGAAGAATCTACGAGCAGTACTTC. Amino acids: CASSQGQGRIYEQYF.

The table lists this clonotype with a few counts. The rearrangement uses TRBV6-5 and TRBJ1-2; D not certain. Germline CDR1 and CDR2: MNHEY and SVGAGI. The CDR3 contains 14 residues. Trimming removed 0 bases at V and 8 bases at J, with 13 bases between. This CDR3 is CASSYSTGLGGYTF. For the CDR3, the DNA is TGTGCCAGCAGTTACTCGACGGGCCTAGGAGGCTACACCTTC.

The rearrangement uses TRBV30 and TRBJ1-1; 9 nucleotides align to TRBD1. The CDR3 has 15 amino acids. V was clipped by 0 bases and J by 3 bases; unmatched bases: 5. Germline lookup yields CDR1 GTSNPN and CDR2 SVGIG (reference sequence). CDR3 residues: CAWSVGRTGDTEAFF. The CDR3 DNA follows: TGTGCCTGGAGTGTGGGAAGGACAGGGGACACTGAAGCTTTCTTT. Variable domain in full (rest from reference TRBV30 and TRBJ1-1): SQTIHQWPATLVQPVGSPLSLECTVEGTSNPNLYWYRQAAGRGLQLLFYSVGIGQISSEVPQNLSASRPQDRQFILSSKKLLLSDSGFYLCAWSVGRTGDTEAFFGQGTRLTVV.

V gene TRBV7-6 combines with J gene TRBJ1-4, with D possibly TRBD1 on 5 matching bases. Trimming removed 3 bases at V and 6 bases at J, with 11 bases between. From germline, CDR1 is SGHVS and CDR2 FNYEAQ. The CDR3 extends over 14 amino acids. The CDR3, as DNA: TGTGCCAGCAGCTTGGCGGGGACCCATGAAAAACTGTTTTTT. Its translation: CASSLAGTHEKLFF.

The chain has TRBV5-6 and TRBJ1-2; D not certain. CDR3 length: 15 residues. Germline CDR1 SGHDT, CDR2 YYEEEE. Trimming took off 3 bases at V and 1 base at J, with 13 bases between the two ends. DNA of the CDR3: TGTGCCAGCAGCTCCGGTCCAGACATTAACTATGGCTACACCTTC. Translated, it gives CASSSGPDINYGYTF.

This clonotype was detected a few times. The V and J genes are TRBV5-1 and TRBJ1-1; D remains ambiguous. The CDR3 length is 16 residues. V lost 0 bases and J 2 bases, leaving 14 bases between the germline ends. Germline CDR1 reads SGHRS; CDR2 reads YFSETQ. The CDR3 coding sequence is TGCGCCAGCAGCTTGGGAAGAAGAGGCGTTAACACTGAAGCTTTCTTT. Translating it yields CASSLGRRGVNTEAFF.

This chain links TRBV5-5 with TRBJ1-2; the D is unclear. Germline loops: CDR1 SGHKS, CDR2 YYEKEE (reference sequence). The V gene lost 2 bases and the J gene lost 3 bases, with 2 bases spanning the gap. This CDR3 spans 11 amino acids. CDR3 nucleotides: TGTGCCAGCAGCTTTTACTATGGCTACACCTTC. Its protein is CASSFYYGYTF.

The CDR3 region has the DNA TGTGCCTGGGGACAGGGGGCAGGGGAGACCCAGTACTTC. Residues: CAWGQGAGETQYF. V and J are TRBV30 and TRBJ2-5, with 11 nucleotides matching TRBD1. The CDR3 extends over 13 amino acids. After removal of 5 bases from V and 5 bases from J, the junction contained 4 bases not matched to a gene. CDR1 GTSNPN and CDR2 SVGIG come from the germline V gene (reference sequence). Filled out from reference TRBV30 and TRBJ2-5, the complete variable domain reads SQTIHQWPATLVQPVGSPLSLECTVEGTSNPNLYWYRQAAGRGLQLLFYSVGIGQISSEVPQNLSASRPQDRQFILSSKKLLLSDSGFYLCAWGQGAGETQYFGPGTRLLVL.

The V call is TRBV5-1, the J call TRBJ2-3; D not certain. The CDR3 totals 16 residues. V lost 0 bases and J lost 0, with 11 bases in between. Germline lookup yields CDR1 SGHRS and CDR2 YFSETQ. The CDR3, as DNA: TGCGCCAGCAGCTTGGCAGCGAAAACTAGCACAGATACGCAGTATTTT. Amino acids: CASSLAAKTSTDTQYF.

The V gene is TRBV12-3 or TRBV12-4, the J gene TRBJ2-7; D remains ambiguous. This CDR3 is built from 15 residues. V was shortened by 2 bases and J by 3 bases, with 14 bases between the two germline ends. The CDR3 coding sequence is TGTGCCAGCAGTTTATCCAGGTCGCCAATCTACGAGCAGTACTTC. It specifies CASSLSRSPIYEQYF.

This clonotype has a handful of counts. The genes are TRBV20-1 and TRBJ2-5, with 13 bases fitting TRBD2. V dropped 6 bases and J dropped 5; count of bases not matched to a gene: 9. From germline, CDR1 is DFQATT and CDR2 SNEGSKA (reference sequence). The CDR3 covers 15 residues. The CDR3 DNA follows: TGCAGTGCGGTGGGACTAGCGGGGACCCAGGAGACCCAGTACTTC. Its protein product is CSAVGLAGTQETQYF.

The V and J genes are TRBV25-1 and TRBJ1-2; D is possibly TRBD1 (6 bases). Germline assignment: CDR1 MGHDK and CDR2 SYGVNS. The CDR3 is made up of 14 amino acids. V dropped 2 bases and J dropped 9 bases, with 16 bases sitting between them. In DNA, the CDR3 is TGTGCCAGCAGTGAAACCTCGGACAGCTCACGCTACACCTTC. Encoded protein: CASSETSDSSRYTF.

This chain joins TRBV13 and TRBJ2-1; possible D gene TRBD1, 5 bases. The CDR3 length is 11 residues. The ends were cut back, 8 bases at V and 7 bases at J, with 9 bases in the middle. CDR1 is PRHDT, CDR2 FYEKMQ, per germline (reference sequence). Here the CDR3 DNA reads TGTGCCAGCCTGGGGCAAAATGAGCAGTTCTTC. Translating it yields CASLGQNEQFF.

This clonotype was found many times. The chain joins TRBV10-3 to TRBJ2-3, with D uncertain. CDR1 and CDR2 (germline): ENHRY, SYGVKD. The CDR3 covers 12 residues. V lost 6 bases to trimming and J lost 0 bases, with 4 bases between them. The CDR3 DNA sequence: TGTGCCATCAGGTCCAGCACAGATACGCAGTATTTT. Translation: CAIRSSTDTQYF.

The DNA of the CDR3 is TGTGCCACCAGAACCGGGACAGGGAACACCGGGGAGCTGTTTTTT. This codes for CATRTGTGNTGELFF. This chain uses TRBV24-1 with TRBJ2-2; 8 bases match TRBD1. This CDR3 is built from 15 residues. Germline values: CDR1 KGHDR, CDR2 SFDVKD. With 7 bases clipped from V and 1 base from J, the junction kept 4 bases outside the gene matches.

This CDR3 reads CASSLAGGTNTDTQYF. CDR3 coding DNA: TGTGCCAGCAGTTTAGCGGGGGGCACCAACACAGATACGCAGTATTTT. This rearrangement joins TRBV12-3 or TRBV12-4 to TRBJ2-3; D tentatively fits TRBD1 or TRBD2 (6 bases each). This CDR3 has 16 residues. Deletions cut 0 bases from V and 2 bases from J, with 12 bases between.

The chain couples TRBV9 to TRBJ2-7; 10 nucleotides match TRBD1. The junction had 8 bases not matched to a gene; V was cut back by 0 bases and J by 2 bases. The CDR3 loop spans 17 amino acids. From germline, CDR1 is SGDLS and CDR2 YYNGEE. The CDR3 loop is CASSVGGPGQGAYEQYF. The CDR3 DNA reads TGTGCCAGCAGCGTAGGAGGGCCCGGACAGGGGGCCTACGAGCAGTACTTC.

The chain joins TRBV11-2 to TRBJ2-3; D call uncertain. Trimming removed 8 bases from V and 2 bases from J, with 8 bases in between. Germline CDR1 reads SGHAT; CDR2 reads FQNNGV. This CDR3 region has 12 residues. The CDR3 sequence is CASGVYTDTQYF. DNA of the CDR3: TGTGCCAGCGGCGTCTACACAGATACGCAGTATTTT.

V is TRBV7-2 and J is TRBJ2-5, with 15 nucleotides matching TRBD2. The germline V gene encodes CDR1 SGHTA and CDR2 FQGNSA. The V gene end was trimmed by 4 bases and the J gene end by 5 bases; junction bases not matched to a gene: 5. The CDR3 totals 16 residues. The CDR3 coding sequence is TGTGCCAGCAGCTCCTGGGGACTAGCGGGGGGTGAGACCCAGTACTTC. It yields the protein CASSSWGLAGGETQYF.

The chain recombines TRBV7-3 with TRBJ2-1; possibly TRBD1 or TRBD2 for D (5 bases each). The CDR3 sequence is 15 residues long. Trimming pared 4 bases from V and 5 bases from J, leaving 15 bases between. CDR1 SGHTA and CDR2 FQGTGA come from the germline V gene. The CDR3 region has the DNA TGTGCCAGCAGCTCTTCCCGGGACGCCCACAATGAGCAGTTCTTC. It specifies CASSSSRDAHNEQFF.

This clonotype was detected a few times. V is TRBV2 and J is TRBJ2-7, with no clear D. CDR3 length: 11 residues. Germline V CDR1 and CDR2: SNHLY, FYNNEI. V lost 6 bases and J 2 bases, leaving 5 bases between the germline ends. The CDR3 coding sequence is TGTGCCAGCAGGATCGCCTACGAGCAGTACTTC. This encodes CASRIAYEQYF. Supplemented by reference TRBV2 and TRBJ2-7, the full variable domain reads EPEVTQTPSHQVTQMGQEVILRCVPISNHLYFYWYRQILGQKVEFLVSFYNNEISEKSEIFDDQFSVERPDGSNFTLKIRSTKLEDSAMYFCASRIAYEQYFGPGTRLTVT.